The 28 T cell receptor beta chains presented below share a single source sample, sequenced in a study of blood T cell repertoires in COVID-19. Sequencing was performed with immunoSEQ multiplex PCR; in TCRdb, only in-frame clones are kept and a portion is missing. The profile shows 86,000 or so clones, 79% of them singletons. Sequenced material: peripheral blood. The receptors were sampled from a man aged 65 to 85 with acute or convalescent COVID-19.

The chain is built from TRBV5-4 and TRBJ2-1; the match to TRBD2 covers 12 bases. The CDR3 is made up of 16 amino acids. The V gene end was trimmed by 4 bases and the J gene end by 1 base; junction bases not matched to a gene: 3. From germline, CDR1 is SGHNT and CDR2 YYREEE (reference sequence). In DNA, the CDR3 is TGTGCCAGCAGCCGGGGACTAGCGGGTTCCTACAATGAGCAGTTCTTC. This sequence encodes CASSRGLAGSYNEQFF.

This clone was seen only a few times. The rearrangement joins TRBV3-1 (or the pseudogene TRBV3-2) to TRBJ2-1; TRBD2 matches at 7 bases. The germline V gene has CDR1 LGHDT and CDR2 YNNKEL (reference sequence). The CDR3 is 16 residues long. V shed 0 bases, J shed 7 bases, and the junction held 9 bases outside the gene matches. The CDR3 spells CASSQDRVGGWNEQFF. CDR3 in DNA: TGTGCCAGCAGCCAAGATCGGGTCGGGGGGTGGAATGAGCAGTTCTTC.

This chain connects TRBV5-3 to TRBJ1-1; perhaps TRBD1 as D (5 bases). TRBV5-3 is an open reading frame, and its role is uncertain. Trimming took off 0 bases at V and 1 base at J, with 13 bases between the two ends. The CDR3 is 16 amino acids. The CDR3 reads CARSLVRDFKNTEAFF. CDR3 DNA sequence: TGTGCCAGAAGCTTGGTAAGGGACTTCAAGAACACTGAAGCTTTCTTT.

The V call is TRBV7-2, the J call TRBJ2-2; no reliable D call. V lost 6 bases, J lost 1 base, and 6 bases lay in between. This CDR3 is built from 13 residues. CDR1 is SGHTA, CDR2 FQGNSA, per germline. For the CDR3, the DNA is TGTGCCAGCAGTTCAGTGAACACCGGGGAGCTGTTTTTT. Its protein is CASSSVNTGELFF. Full variable domain (rest looked up from reference TRBV7-2 and TRBJ2-2): GAGVSQSPSNKVTEKGKDVELRCDPISGHTALYWYRQSLGQGLEFLIYFQGNSAPDKSGLPSDRFSAERTGGSVSTLTIQRTQQEDSAVYLCASSSVNTGELFFGEGSRLTVL.

The CDR3 is CASSDGEGSGELFF. The CDR3 DNA reads TGTGCCAGCAGTGACGGGGAGGGGTCCGGGGAGCTGTTTTTT. The chain links TRBV2 to TRBJ2-2; 7 bases map to TRBD2. The CDR3 length is 14 residues. Per the germline V gene, CDR1 is SNHLY and CDR2 is FYNNEI. V trimming: 3 bases; J trimming: 6 bases; junction bases outside the gene matches: 4.

The chain joins TRBV5-6 to TRBJ2-5; D gene unclear. V was pared by 1 base and J by 5 bases, with 12 bases between. CDR1 and CDR2 from the germline V gene are SGHDT and YYEEEE. The CDR3 covers 14 residues. This CDR3 reads CASSLSGFGETQYF. The CDR3 DNA reads TGTGCCAGCAGCTTGTCCGGGTTCGGGGAGACCCAGTACTTC.

The chain is built from TRBV5-5 and TRBJ2-3; 7 nucleotides match TRBD1. The V gene's germline CDR1 is SGHKS and CDR2 YYEKEE (reference sequence). V was clipped by 5 bases and J by 6 bases; unmatched bases: 15. CDR3 size: 16 residues. CDR3 amino acids: CASRSAYDRELDTQYF. The CDR3 nucleotides read TGTGCCAGCAGATCAGCGTATGACAGGGAGTTGGATACGCAGTATTTT.

The chain carries TRBV21-1 and TRBJ2-5; the table's D call TRBD2 went unverified against the DNA. TRBV21-1 is described as a pseudogene. The CDR3 has 17 residues. Written as DNA, the CDR3 is TGTGCCAGCAGCAAAAGGGGAGGGCGAGGAGAAGAGATGACCCAGTACTTC. The encoded protein is CASSKRGGRGEEMTQYF.

The chain is built from TRBV28 and TRBJ1-2; no clear D. The ends were cut back, 0 bases at V and 5 bases at J, with 4 bases in the middle. The CDR3 is 12 residues long. Looked up from germline, CDR1 is MDHEN and CDR2 is SYDVKM. CDR3 nucleotide sequence: TGTGCCAGCAGTTTATGGGCTTATGGCTACACCTTC. Translating gives CASSLWAYGYTF.

The chain is built from TRBV11-2 and TRBJ1-3; unclear D gene. There are 16 residues in the CDR3. Germline CDR1 and CDR2: SGHAT and FQNNGV. V dropped 9 bases and J dropped 0 bases, with 18 bases sitting between them. In nucleotides, the CDR3 is TGTGCCAGTGGTCAGGCCGACACATACTCTGGAAACACCATATATTTT. Translation: CASGQADTYSGNTIYF. Full variable domain (missing parts from reference TRBV11-2 and TRBJ1-3): EAGVAQSPRYKIIEKRQSVAFWCNPISGHATLYWYQQILGQGPKLLIQFQNNGVVDDSQLPKDRFSAERLKGVDSTLKIQPAKLEDSAVYLCASGQADTYSGNTIYFGEGSWLTVV.

J is TRBJ2-2 and V is TRBV5-6; the D gene is possibly TRBD1 (5 bases). The CDR3 is made up of 17 amino acids. Germline V CDR1 and CDR2: SGHDT, YYEEEE. Trimming stripped 2 bases from V and 0 bases from J, with 14 bases between. The CDR3 reads CASSLLQALSNTGELFF. CDR3 bases: TGTGCCAGCAGCTTACTACAGGCTTTATCGAACACCGGGGAGCTGTTTTTT.

The genes are TRBV7-2 and TRBJ1-1, with 8 bases that match TRBD1. Per the germline V gene, CDR1 is SGHTA and CDR2 is FQGNSA. The CDR3 length is 14 residues. V trimming: 2 bases; J trimming: 6 bases; junction bases outside the gene matches: 5. The CDR3 bases are TGTGCCAGCAGCTTACAGGGGGCAAGGGCTGAAGCTTTCTTT. This translates into CASSLQGARAEAFF.

The V and J genes are TRBV6-1 and TRBJ1-1; D unclear. V was trimmed by 2 bases and J by 1 base, leaving 8 bases between them. The CDR3 sequence is 14 residues long. Germline V gene sequence: CDR1 MNHNS, CDR2 SASEGT. CDR3 loop: CASSEIGKNTEAFF. The CDR3 region has the DNA TGTGCCAGCAGTGAAATCGGGAAGAACACTGAAGCTTTCTTT.

This clone turned up a few times. The V and J genes are TRBV2 and TRBJ1-2; TRBD1 is a possible D gene (6 bases). Trimming removed 3 bases at V and 8 bases at J, with 16 bases between. The germline V gene encodes CDR1 SNHLY and CDR2 FYNNEI. CDR3 length equals 14 residues. CDR3 nucleotide sequence: TGTGCCAGCAGTGACAGAGGGCAGGGGTCGGGCTACACCTTC. Translating it yields CASSDRGQGSGYTF.

This clone was seen more than once but under ten times. The chain uses TRBV3-1 (or the pseudogene TRBV3-2) and TRBJ1-4; D gene uncertain. Germline V gene data show CDR1 as LGHDT and CDR2 as YNNKEL (reference sequence). CDR3 size: 13 residues. The V end was cut by 2 bases, the J end by 10 bases, with 11 bases between. CDR3 nucleotides: TGTGCCAGCAGCCAATCGCGGGAAGGAAAACTGTTTTTT. This translates into CASSQSREGKLFF.

The V call is TRBV27, the J call TRBJ1-2, with D possibly TRBD1 on 6 matching bases. V was shortened by 0 bases and J by 6 bases, with 8 bases between the two germline ends. Germline CDR1 is MNHEY and CDR2 is SMNVEV (reference sequence). The CDR3 runs 13 residues. The CDR3 coding sequence is TGTGCCAGCAGTTTATCTACAGGGCATGGCTACACCTTC. Protein: CASSLSTGHGYTF.

The chain recombines TRBV5-5 with TRBJ2-3, with TRBD2 as a possible D gene (6 bases). V lost 4 bases, J lost 0 bases, and 12 bases lay in between. This CDR3 contains 15 residues. Germline V gene sequence: CDR1 SGHKS, CDR2 YYEKEE (reference sequence). The CDR3 is CASSLGGTSTDTQYF. DNA of the CDR3: TGTGCCAGCAGCCTGGGTGGGACTAGCACAGATACGCAGTATTTT.

The chain couples TRBV28 to TRBJ1-4, with D unresolved. Trimming removed 6 bases from V and 1 base from J, with 18 bases in between. The germline gives CDR1 MDHEN, CDR2 SYDVKM. This CDR3 has 17 residues. For the CDR3, the DNA is TGTGCCAGCAGATCTTCCCTCCGAGGAAGAACTAATGAAAAACTGTTTTTT. This sequence encodes CASRSSLRGRTNEKLFF.

The rearrangement uses TRBV6-5 and TRBJ1-1, with 10 bases aligning to TRBD1. V was pared by 6 bases and J by 4 bases, with 8 bases of the junction left unmatched. Germline CDR1 reads MNHEY; CDR2 reads SVGAGI. This CDR3 has 15 amino acids. CDR3 protein: CASSPGQGTSTEAFF. For the CDR3, the DNA is TGTGCCAGCAGCCCGGGACAGGGGACCTCCACTGAAGCTTTCTTT.

This rearrangement joins TRBV19 to TRBJ1-2, with D perhaps TRBD1 (6 bases). V lost 4 bases to trimming and J lost 7 bases, with 13 bases between them. The germline gives CDR1 LNHDA, CDR2 SQIVND (reference sequence). There are 13 residues in the CDR3. The CDR3 sequence: CASSTRTAAGYTF. CDR3 coding DNA: TGTGCCAGTAGTACCCGGACAGCGGCTGGCTACACCTTC.

The chain combines TRBV6-5 with TRBJ2-3; weak D call: TRBD1 (6 bases). Trimming left V 6 bases short and J 8 bases short, with 18 bases between. Germline lookup yields CDR1 MNHEY and CDR2 SVGAGI. There are 14 residues in the CDR3. CDR3 DNA: TGTGCCAGCAGGCTCAACAGGGACCCAAGTACGCAGTATTTT. Translation: CASRLNRDPSTQYF.

The chain couples TRBV24-1 to TRBJ2-3, with D uncertain. V was cut by 8 bases and J by 0 bases, with 8 bases left in between. This CDR3 region has 13 residues. CDR1 KGHDR and CDR2 SFDVKD come from the germline V gene. The CDR3: CATTSLSTDTQYF. The CDR3 DNA reads as TGTGCCACCACCTCCTTAAGCACAGATACGCAGTATTTT.

The chain couples TRBV5-1 to TRBJ1-1, with D possibly TRBD1 on 6 matching bases. Germline CDR1 reads SGHRS; CDR2 reads YFSETQ. Trimming cost V 1 base and J 0 bases, with 10 bases left between them. The CDR3 has 15 residues. Here the CDR3 DNA reads TGCGCCAGCAGCTTGAGAAACAGGGTGAACACTGAAGCTTTCTTT. Its protein is CASSLRNRVNTEAFF.

Only a few counts were recorded for this clone. The gene calls are TRBV4-1 and TRBJ2-1; 10 bases are shared with TRBD1. This CDR3 comprises 16 residues. The germline V gene has CDR1 MGHRA and CDR2 YSYEKL. V trimming: 3 bases; J trimming: 4 bases; junction bases outside the gene matches: 6. CDR3 residues: CASSHGGTGVYNEQFF. CDR3 nucleotides: TGCGCCAGCAGCCACGGCGGGACAGGGGTATACAATGAGCAGTTCTTC.

A note on this clone: This may come from a read error, since a much larger clone is one base off. The chain links TRBV2 to TRBJ1-1, with TRBD1 identical over 9 bases. Trimming took 3 bases from V and 9 from J; bases not matched to a gene: 8. This CDR3 is built from 14 residues. Germline loops: CDR1 SNHLY, CDR2 FYNNEI. The DNA for the CDR3 is TGTGCCAGCAGTGATGTCGAGGACAGGGGTAAAGCTTTCTTT. Its protein product is CASSDVEDRGKAFF.

This sequence joins TRBV6-5 and TRBJ2-5; TRBD1 aligns across 10 bases. Trimming cost V 5 bases and J 2 bases; bases outside gene matches: 5. Germline V gives CDR1 MNHEY, CDR2 SVGAGI. There are 15 residues in the CDR3. The CDR3 reads CASSPGTGEQETQYF. CDR3 nucleotides: TGTGCCAGCAGTCCCGGGACAGGGGAACAAGAGACCCAGTACTTC.

The gene calls are TRBV4-1 and TRBJ2-5; tentatively, D is TRBD1 (5 bases). The CDR3 totals 18 residues. V dropped 0 bases and J dropped 1 base, with 18 bases sitting between them. The germline V gene has CDR1 MGHRA and CDR2 YSYEKL. CDR3 amino acids: CASSQDPSRGTFQETQYF. The CDR3 region has the DNA TGCGCCAGCAGCCAAGATCCCAGTAGGGGTACCTTCCAAGAGACCCAGTACTTC.

This clone was counted once. J is TRBJ1-4 and V is TRBV7-9, with a possible D match to TRBD1 (6 bases). CDR3 size: 14 residues. CDR1 is SEHNR, CDR2 FQNEAQ, per germline (reference sequence). With 0 bases removed from V and 5 bases from J, the gap between germline ends came to 7 bases. CDR3: CASSLAQGNEKLFF. CDR3 DNA: TGTGCCAGCAGCTTAGCCCAGGGGAATGAAAAACTGTTTTTT.